This entry lists 14 T cell receptor beta chains sequenced from one sample in a study of T cell changes during pregnancy in multiple sclerosis (dated by TCRdb to between 2018 and 2021). The library relied on the immunoSEQ multiplex PCR assay. TCRdb took over this immuneACCESS table, retaining in-frame rearrangements with V and J assigned. Such tables are incomplete; in checked studies, under half of the missing clones stem from an unresolved V gene, and the remainder is unexplained. This sample holds about 41,000 clones; less than 95% were observed only once. The biggest ten clones account for 10% of the sample. The sample consisted of CD8+ T cells from peripheral blood mononuclear cells, taken in the first trimester of pregnancy. Receptors were obtained from a female donor with multiple sclerosis, enrolled in a pregnancy study.

This clone has just one count. The V call is TRBV11-1, the J call TRBJ1-1; tentatively, D is TRBD1 (5 bases). CDR1 and CDR2 from the germline V gene are SGHAT and FQDESV (reference sequence). The CDR3 has 17 residues. The V gene lost 2 bases and the J gene lost 4 bases, with 20 bases spanning the gap. The chain's CDR3 is CASSLPHQTEPSTEAFF. CDR3 coding DNA: TGTGCCAGCAGCTTACCCCACCAGACAGAGCCCTCCACTGAAGCTTTCTTT.

In its sample, this clone was seen a few times. V gene TRBV7-9 combines with J gene TRBJ2-2; the D gene is possibly TRBD2 (6 bases). The CDR3 runs to 14 residues. The V end was cut by 3 bases, the J end by 6 bases, with 11 bases between. Looked up from germline, CDR1 is SEHNR and CDR2 is FQNEAQ (reference sequence). The CDR3 nucleotides read TGTGCCAGCAGCTTTGAGCAGCGGGCCGGGGAGCTGTTTTTT. It is translated as CASSFEQRAGELFF.

The chain joins TRBV6-5 to TRBJ2-5; 9 bases line up with TRBD2. Looked up from germline, CDR1 is MNHEY and CDR2 is SVGAGI. The CDR3 spans 13 residues. V trimming: 2 bases; J trimming: 10 bases; junction bases outside the gene matches: 5. Here the CDR3 reads CASSYRRGGDQYF. In DNA form, the CDR3 reads TGTGCCAGCAGTTACCGGCGGGGGGGAGACCAGTACTTC.

This clone appeared a few times. The chain has TRBV12-5 and TRBJ1-1; no clear D gene. V gave up 7 bases and J gave up 0 bases, with 6 bases separating them. Germline loops: CDR1 LGHNT, CDR2 FRNRAP. This CDR3 has 12 amino acids. The CDR3 loop is CASVGLNTEAFF. The CDR3 DNA reads TGTGCTAGTGTGGGCTTGAACACTGAAGCTTTCTTT.

This chain uses TRBV2 with TRBJ2-1; 12 positions match TRBD1. The V segment lost 8 bases and the J segment 6 bases; nucleotides outside the gene matches: 23. CDR1 and CDR2 from the germline V gene are SNHLY and FYNNEI. The CDR3 runs 20 residues. CDR3 loop: CASDSPGQGAREVLSNEQFF. The CDR3 DNA sequence: TGTGCCAGCGACTCCCCGGGACAGGGGGCGAGGGAGGTGCTAAGCAATGAGCAGTTCTTC. The full variable domain, rest sourced from reference TRBV2 and TRBJ2-1, is EPEVTQTPSHQVTQMGQEVILRCVPISNHLYFYWYRQILGQKVEFLVSFYNNEISEKSEIFDDQFSVERPDGSNFTLKIRSTKLEDSAMYFCASDSPGQGAREVLSNEQFFGPGTRLTVL.

The V call is TRBV7-8, the J call TRBJ2-7, with D possibly being TRBD2 (5 bases). This CDR3 contains 16 residues. V was clipped by 2 bases and J by 0 bases, with 14 bases between them. The germline CDR1 and CDR2 sequences are SGHVS and FQNEAQ. CDR3 loop: CASSLYRTGSSYEQYF. In DNA form, the CDR3 reads TGTGCCAGCAGCTTATATCGAACGGGGTCCTCCTACGAGCAGTACTTC.

V usage is TRBV4-1 and J usage is TRBJ1-5; D call uncertain. Looked up from germline, CDR1 is MGHRA and CDR2 is YSYEKL. The V gene lost 1 base and the J gene lost 2 bases, with 9 bases spanning the gap. This CDR3 region has 15 residues. The chain's CDR3 is CASSQGAEGNQPQHF. Written as DNA, the CDR3 is TGCGCCAGCAGCCAAGGTGCGGAGGGCAATCAGCCCCAGCATTTT.

This chain joins TRBV30 and TRBJ2-7; possibly TRBD1 for D (6 bases). Germline CDR1 reads GTSNPN; CDR2 reads SVGIG (reference sequence). Trimming cost V 3 bases and J 4 bases, with 13 bases left between them. This CDR3 spans 13 amino acids. The CDR3 loop reads CAWRQTGQYEQYF. In nucleotides, the CDR3 is TGTGCCTGGAGGCAAACAGGGCAGTACGAGCAGTACTTC.

This chain links TRBV6-5 with TRBJ2-5; TRBD2 might be the D (6 bases). Germline CDR1 reads MNHEY; CDR2 reads SVGAGI. The CDR3 spans 15 residues. The V end was cut by 7 bases, the J end by 3 bases, with 18 bases between. CDR3 residues: CASIRQVGGEETQYF. CDR3 coding DNA: TGTGCCAGCATCAGGCAGGTGGGGGGAGAAGAGACCCAGTACTTC.

The chain joins TRBV19 to TRBJ2-7, with a possible D match to TRBD1 (5 bases). CDR3 length: 13 residues. Looked up from germline, CDR1 is LNHDA and CDR2 is SQIVND (reference sequence). V gave up 7 bases and J gave up 3 bases, with 13 bases separating them. The CDR3 loop is CASNYRKNYEQYF. The CDR3 DNA follows: TGTGCCAGTAACTACAGGAAAAACTACGAGCAGTACTTC.

The chain combines TRBV4-2 with TRBJ2-2; D gene uncertain. Germline V CDR1 and CDR2: LGHNA, YNFKEQ. This CDR3 has 17 amino acids. Deletions cut 4 bases from V and 2 bases from J, with 17 bases between. CDR3 loop: CASSPQTADLNTGELFF. The DNA for the CDR3 is TGTGCCAGCAGCCCGCAGACGGCTGACTTAAACACCGGGGAGCTGTTTTTT.

V and J are TRBV7-9 and TRBJ2-7; tentatively, D is TRBD2 (5 bases). The germline CDR1 and CDR2 sequences are SEHNR and FQNEAQ (reference sequence). The V and J ends lost 2 bases and 4 bases respectively, with 15 bases between them. The CDR3 has 15 amino acids. This CDR3 is CASSLMFGERYEQYF. In DNA form, the CDR3 reads TGTGCCAGCAGCTTAATGTTTGGTGAGCGGTACGAGCAGTACTTC. The complete variable domain, with remaining parts taken from reference TRBV7-9 and TRBJ2-7, reads DTGVSQNPRHKITKRGQNVTFRCDPISEHNRLYWYRQTLGQGPEFLTYFQNEAQLEKSRLLSDRFSAERPKGSFSTLEIQRTEQGDSAMYLCASSLMFGERYEQYFGPGTRLTVT.

This chain uses TRBV19 with TRBJ1-1; 9 bases line up with TRBD1. The CDR3 totals 17 residues. V was clipped by 1 base and J by 0 bases; unmatched bases: 6. Germline lookup yields CDR1 LNHDA and CDR2 SQIVND (reference sequence). The CDR3: CASSIVPGQGMNTEAFF. The CDR3, as DNA: TGTGCCAGTAGTATAGTCCCCGGACAGGGGATGAACACTGAAGCTTTCTTT.

This clone occurred once. This chain connects TRBV5-4 to TRBJ1-1; D is uncertain. CDR3 size: 14 residues. Trimming took off 7 bases at V and 2 bases at J, with 15 bases between the two ends. The V gene's germline CDR1 is SGHNT and CDR2 YYREEE (reference sequence). The CDR3 sequence is CASDPEGGNTEAFF. The CDR3 DNA reads TGTGCCAGCGACCCGGAAGGAGGAAACACTGAAGCTTTCTTT.